The 29 T cell receptor beta chains below all came from one sample that was sequenced in a study of vaccination and CD4 T cells after COVID-19. No cognate antigen is known for these TCRs. The assay that was used to sequence DNA from cultured CD4+ T cells was the Oncomine TCR Beta short-read assay. TCRdb fed the PCR reads into MiXCR, producing one record per CDR3 protein. The table lists about 12,000 distinct CDR3 sequences, 65% to 75% of them singletons. Treatment noted: roughly nine-day PBMC culture with coronavirus spike peptide pools or control peptides (ViraFEST assay). Sequences were obtained from CD4+ T cells from blood, cultured in vitro. The receptors shown here come from a human donor who had recovered from COVID-19.

V gene TRBV7-9 combines with J gene TRBJ1-5, with TRBD1 matching over 10 bases. V was clipped by 1 base and J by 7 bases; unmatched bases: 1. Germline-derived CDR1 and CDR2 are SEHNR and FQNEAQ (reference sequence). This CDR3 spans 14 amino acids. The CDR3 DNA reads TGTGCCAGCAGCTTAGAGGGACAGGGGCAGCCCCAGCATTTT. It translates to CASSLEGQGQPQHF.

This chain links TRBV27 with TRBJ2-7; D uncertain. The CDR3 sequence is 15 residues long. V was pared by 7 bases and J by 0 bases, with 16 bases between. Germline CDR1 MNHEY, CDR2 SMNVEV (reference sequence). The CDR3 DNA reads TGTGCCAGCATCCCGGGCCAAGGGCCCTCCTACGAGCAGTACTTC. Translating it yields CASIPGQGPSYEQYF.

The chain has TRBV12-3 or TRBV12-4 and TRBJ1-2, with a tentative D call TRBD1 (5 bases). This CDR3 is 14 amino acids long. Between the trimmed V and J ends, which lost 1 base and 8 bases, there was a span of 14 bases. Here the CDR3 reads CASSLDRDGLGYTF. Written as DNA, the CDR3 is TGTGCCAGCAGTTTAGATAGGGACGGGTTGGGCTACACCTTC.

This clonotype has a handful of counts. The J gene is TRBJ1-5, the V gene TRBV6-5, with D maybe TRBD1 (5 bases). The CDR3 is 15 amino acids. Trimming took 4 bases from V and 0 from J, leaving 10 bases between them. CDR1 and CDR2 from the germline V gene are MNHEY and SVGAGI. CDR3 residues: CASSFGANSNQPQHF. In DNA, the CDR3 is TGTGCCAGCAGTTTCGGGGCTAATAGCAATCAGCCCCAGCATTTT.

The chain is built from TRBV7-6 and TRBJ1-5; D is ambiguous. The CDR3 length is 15 residues. V was shortened by 1 base and J by 4 bases, with 11 bases between the two germline ends. Germline V gene lookup returns CDR1 SGHVS and CDR2 FNYEAQ. The CDR3 protein is CASSLGVMSNQPQHF. CDR3 bases: TGTGCCAGCAGCTTAGGGGTAATGAGTAATCAGCCCCAGCATTTT.

This clonotype was detected only once. The chain uses TRBV10-2 and TRBJ1-6; D gene uncertain. Germline values: CDR1 WSHSY, CDR2 SAAADI. V dropped 3 bases and J dropped 10 bases, with 19 bases sitting between them. The CDR3 loop spans 16 amino acids. The CDR3 region is CASSDAYGEGGSPLHF. The DNA for the CDR3 is TGCGCCAGCAGTGATGCTTACGGAGAGGGAGGGTCACCCCTCCACTTT.

The chain employs TRBV30 and TRBJ1-1, with D maybe TRBD1 (5 bases). CDR3 length: 14 amino acids. The germline V gene encodes CDR1 GTSNPN and CDR2 SVGIG (reference sequence). The V gene lost 1 base and the J gene lost 7 bases, with 16 bases spanning the gap. Written as DNA, the CDR3 is TGTGCCTGGAGTGAGGCTGTCAGGGACTATGAAGCTTTCTTT. Its protein is CAWSEAVRDYEAFF.

The V and J genes are TRBV6-1 and TRBJ2-3; 8 positions agree with TRBD2. Unmatched junction bases numbered 12, after V lost 10 bases and J lost 6 bases. Germline assignment: CDR1 MNHNS and CDR2 SASEGT. The CDR3 consists of 14 residues. The CDR3 nucleotides read TGTGCCACGCGGGGACTAGAGTTTAGGGATACGCAGTATTTT. Protein sequence: CATRGLEFRDTQYF.

This clonotype was seen more than once but under ten times. This chain connects TRBV28 to TRBJ1-2; 7 nucleotides line up with TRBD1. Germline V gives CDR1 MDHEN, CDR2 SYDVKM. This CDR3 is 15 amino acids long. Trimming at V came to 3 bases and at J to 3 bases, leaving 7 bases not matched to a gene. The CDR3 coding sequence is TGTGCCAGCAGTTTCCCAGCCGACAGGGACTATGGCTACACCTTC. It codes for CASSFPADRDYGYTF.

Here the CDR3 reads CSASGTPPTNYGYTF. As DNA, the CDR3 is TGCAGTGCTAGCGGGACCCCACCTACTAACTATGGCTACACCTTC. V and J are TRBV20-1 and TRBJ1-2; weak D call: TRBD1 (5 bases). Germline V gene lookup returns CDR1 DFQATT and CDR2 SNEGSKA (reference sequence). Trimming cost V 3 bases and J 0 bases, with 14 bases left between them. The CDR3 runs 15 residues.

The chain is built from TRBV20-1 and TRBJ2-7, with D maybe TRBD2 (6 bases). CDR3 length: 14 residues. The V end was cut by 7 bases, the J end by 6 bases, with 22 bases between. Germline V gene lookup returns CDR1 DFQATT and CDR2 SNEGSKA (reference sequence). This CDR3 reads CSVGRPTGAREQYF. The CDR3 nucleotides are TGCAGTGTAGGTAGACCGACGGGAGCGCGCGAGCAGTACTTC.

The V gene is TRBV7-2, the J gene TRBJ2-5, with TRBD2 as a possible D gene (5 bases). CDR3 length equals 18 residues. The V gene's germline CDR1 is SGHTA and CDR2 FQGNSA. V was shortened by 5 bases and J by 4 bases, with 26 bases between the two germline ends. CDR3 in DNA: TGTGCCAGCAGCCCCACCCCCTGGAATAACCCTCGGGGAGAGACCCAGTACTTC. This encodes CASSPTPWNNPRGETQYF.

This chain uses TRBV7-2 with TRBJ2-7; D possibly corresponds to TRBD2 (6 bases). The V gene lost 5 bases and the J gene lost 4 bases, with 12 bases spanning the gap. The length of the CDR3 is 13 residues. Germline V CDR1 and CDR2: SGHTA, FQGNSA. The CDR3 DNA follows: TGTGCCAGCAGCCGCCGGGACTGGTACGAGCAGTACTTC. It is translated as CASSRRDWYEQYF.

This clonotype came up a few times. The CDR3: CASSMGLTDTQYF. The DNA of the CDR3 is TGTGCCAGTAGTATGGGCCTGACAGATACGCAGTATTTT. J is TRBJ2-3 and V is TRBV19, with D hard to call. V was pared by 3 bases and J by 3 bases, with 7 bases between. Germline loops: CDR1 LNHDA, CDR2 SQIVND (reference sequence). The CDR3 loop spans 13 amino acids.

The genes are TRBV28 and TRBJ1-2; D gene unclear. Germline V CDR1 and CDR2: MDHEN, SYDVKM. CDR3 length: 12 residues. The V end lost 4 bases, the J end lost 5 bases, and 8 bases lay between the germline ends. This CDR3 reads CASSSGYYGYTF. The CDR3 coding sequence is TGTGCCAGCAGTTCCGGTTATTATGGCTACACCTTC.

The chain couples TRBV6-1 to TRBJ2-7; 8 bases fit TRBD2. The CDR3 has 15 residues. The V and J ends lost 6 bases and 3 bases, in that order; junction bases with no gene match: 10. Germline V gene lookup returns CDR1 MNHNS and CDR2 SASEGT. CDR3: CASRNRLAQRYEQYF. CDR3 in DNA: TGTGCCAGCAGAAATAGACTAGCGCAGCGCTACGAGCAGTACTTC.

The genes are TRBV20-1 and TRBJ1-6; weak D call: TRBD1 (6 bases). Germline assignment: CDR1 DFQATT and CDR2 SNEGSKA (reference sequence). The CDR3 is 13 amino acids. V was pared by 1 base and J by 13 bases, with 14 bases between. CDR3 loop: CSARAGRGGPLHF. The CDR3 DNA reads as TGCAGTGCTAGAGCGGGCAGGGGCGGGCCCCTCCACTTT.

V is TRBV24-1 and J is TRBJ2-1; no clear D. The germline CDR1 and CDR2 sequences are KGHDR and SFDVKD. V lost 6 bases, J lost 5 bases, and 7 bases lay in between. The CDR3 length is 12 residues. CDR3: CATSPPDNEQFF. The DNA for the CDR3 is TGTGCCACCAGTCCCCCCGACAATGAGCAGTTCTTC.

This sequence joins TRBV30 and TRBJ1-5; D is ambiguous. The CDR3 is 16 residues long. Germline V lookup: CDR1 GTSNPN, CDR2 SVGIG (reference sequence). The V end was cut by 1 base, the J end by 5 bases, with 18 bases between. CDR3 DNA sequence: TGTGCCTGGAGTGGAAGGGTACTACTCGGAGATCAGCCCCAGCATTTT. It yields the protein CAWSGRVLLGDQPQHF.

The CDR3 reads CASSPDRSDTQYF. As DNA, the CDR3 is TGTGCCAGCAGCCCTGACCGTTCTGATACGCAGTATTTT. The V and J genes are TRBV7-2 and TRBJ2-3, with D hard to call. Trimming left V 5 bases short and J 6 bases short, with 12 bases between. The CDR3 extends over 13 amino acids. Germline V gene sequence: CDR1 SGHTA, CDR2 FQGNSA.

J is TRBJ2-2 and V is TRBV24-1; no clear D. The ends were cut back, 2 bases at V and 1 base at J, with 10 bases in the middle. The CDR3 contains 16 residues. CDR1 is KGHDR and CDR2 is SFDVKD in the germline V gene. The CDR3 loop reads CATSDSARRNTGELFF. The CDR3 DNA follows: TGTGCCACCAGTGATTCAGCCCGGAGGAACACCGGGGAGCTGTTTTTT.

The V and J genes are TRBV20-1 and TRBJ2-5; 7 bases agree with TRBD2. J lost 6 bases, V lost 0 bases, and 7 bases had no gene match. The CDR3 is 14 amino acids. Germline values: CDR1 DFQATT, CDR2 SNEGSKA (reference sequence). The CDR3 coding sequence is TGCAGTGCTAGAGATCTGGCGGGAGCGAAGACCCAGTACTTC. It specifies CSARDLAGAKTQYF.

This clonotype was seen only once. CDR3 in amino acids: CSVGSEGGFDIQYF. The CDR3, as DNA: TGCAGCGTTGGGAGCGAGGGGGGTTTCGACATTCAGTACTTC. V gene TRBV29-1 combines with J gene TRBJ2-4; D may match TRBD1 or TRBD2 (6 bases each). The ends were cut back, 4 bases at V and 8 bases at J, with 18 bases in the middle. CDR3 size: 14 residues. Germline loops: CDR1 SQVTM, CDR2 ANQGSEA.

V gene TRBV30 combines with J gene TRBJ2-7, with a possible D match to TRBD2 (6 bases). V dropped 0 bases and J dropped 6 bases, with 15 bases sitting between them. CDR1 and CDR2 from the germline V gene are GTSNPN and SVGIG (reference sequence). The CDR3 is 14 residues long. The CDR3 here is CAWSVLRGKAEQYF. The CDR3 region has the DNA TGTGCCTGGAGTGTTTTACGGGGGAAGGCCGAGCAGTACTTC.

CDR3 bases: TGTGCCAGCAGGAGGTCTAGCGGGAACCACAATGAGCAGTTCTTC. It is translated as CASRRSSGNHNEQFF. The chain links TRBV6-4 to TRBJ2-1, with 9 bases aligning to TRBD2. Germline trimming cut 6 bases from V and 5 bases from J; bases unmatched to any gene: 8. The germline V gene encodes CDR1 MRHNA and CDR2 SNTAGT. This CDR3 is 15 amino acids long.

The chain carries TRBV7-2 and TRBJ2-3, with 7 bases fitting TRBD2. The V gene end was trimmed by 7 bases and the J gene end by 0 bases; junction bases not matched to a gene: 4. The germline V gene encodes CDR1 SGHTA and CDR2 FQGNSA. The CDR3 runs 14 residues. The CDR3 nucleotides are TGTGCCAGCACCCAACTAGCGAGCACAGATACGCAGTATTTT. Protein product: CASTQLASTDTQYF.

V is TRBV6-2 or TRBV6-3 and J is TRBJ2-3; 7 nucleotides match TRBD2. J was trimmed by 2 bases and V by 0 bases; bases with no gene match: 8. The CDR3 is 17 residues long. Germline V gene sequence: CDR1 MNHEY, CDR2 SVGEGT. CDR3 loop: CASSYSTSRRDTDTQYF. For the CDR3, the DNA is TGTGCCAGCAGTTACTCGACTAGCCGACGAGACACAGATACGCAGTATTTT.

In this sample, this clonotype turned up a few times. The rearrangement uses TRBV7-8 and TRBJ1-5; 8 nucleotides align to TRBD1. CDR3 length: 15 amino acids. Germline assignment: CDR1 SGHVS and CDR2 FQNEAQ. V lost 5 bases, J lost 3 bases, and 6 bases stayed unmatched. The CDR3 DNA reads TGTGCCAGCAGCGCCCGGACAGGGATCAATCAGCCCCAGCATTTT. Protein: CASSARTGINQPQHF.

V gene TRBV28 combines with J gene TRBJ1-5; tentative D call: TRBD1 (5 bases). Deletions cut 10 bases from V and 2 bases from J, with 24 bases between. Germline V gene lookup returns CDR1 MDHEN and CDR2 SYDVKM. The CDR3 runs 17 residues. The CDR3 reads CAIQSKMGGIGNQPQHF. As DNA, the CDR3 is TGTGCCATACAGTCAAAGATGGGGGGTATCGGCAATCAGCCCCAGCATTTT. The entire variable domain, with the rest obtained from reference TRBV28 and TRBJ1-5, is as follows: DVKVTQSSRYLVKRTGEKVFLECVQDMDHENMFWYRQDPGLGLRLIYFSYDVKMKEKGDIPEGYSVSREKKERFSLILESASTNQTSMYLCAIQSKMGGIGNQPQHFGDGTRLSIL.